This T cell receptor (beta chain) was sequenced during a study of blood T cell repertoires in COVID-19. On the study more broadly: From T cells, B-cell-depleted T cells, or PBMCs came the material, which was cDNA or gDNA.

Sequencing was performed with immunoSEQ multiplex PCR; in TCRdb, only in-frame clones are kept and a portion is missing. Of hundreds of thousands of clones listed, 70% to 90% are singletons. The CDR3 has 14 amino acids. V dropped 1 base and J dropped 7 bases, with 13 bases sitting between them. Germline values: CDR1 LGHDT, CDR2 YNNKEL (reference sequence). This clonotype originated in a woman aged 25 to 39 with COVID-19, enrolled during active disease. Sequencing was done on a sample of peripheral blood. The V call is TRBV3-1 (or the pseudogene TRBV3-2), the J call TRBJ1-1, with D uncertain. This chain's CDR3 is CASSQASGQFEAFF. As DNA, the CDR3 is TGTGCCAGCAGCCAAGCGTCAGGCCAGTTTGAAGCTTTCTTT.